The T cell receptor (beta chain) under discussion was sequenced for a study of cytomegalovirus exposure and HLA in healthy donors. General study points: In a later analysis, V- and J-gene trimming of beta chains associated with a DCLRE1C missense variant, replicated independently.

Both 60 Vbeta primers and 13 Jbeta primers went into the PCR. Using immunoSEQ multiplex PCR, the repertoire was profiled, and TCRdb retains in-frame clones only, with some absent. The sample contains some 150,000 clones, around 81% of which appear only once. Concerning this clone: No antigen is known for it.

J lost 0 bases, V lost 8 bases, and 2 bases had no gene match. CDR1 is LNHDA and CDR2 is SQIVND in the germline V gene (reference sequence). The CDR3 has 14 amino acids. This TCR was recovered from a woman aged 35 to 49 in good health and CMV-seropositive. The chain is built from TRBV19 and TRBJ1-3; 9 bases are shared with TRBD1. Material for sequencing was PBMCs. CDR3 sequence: CASGQGSSGNTIYF. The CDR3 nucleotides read TGTGCCAGTGGACAGGGGAGCTCTGGAAACACCATATATTTT.